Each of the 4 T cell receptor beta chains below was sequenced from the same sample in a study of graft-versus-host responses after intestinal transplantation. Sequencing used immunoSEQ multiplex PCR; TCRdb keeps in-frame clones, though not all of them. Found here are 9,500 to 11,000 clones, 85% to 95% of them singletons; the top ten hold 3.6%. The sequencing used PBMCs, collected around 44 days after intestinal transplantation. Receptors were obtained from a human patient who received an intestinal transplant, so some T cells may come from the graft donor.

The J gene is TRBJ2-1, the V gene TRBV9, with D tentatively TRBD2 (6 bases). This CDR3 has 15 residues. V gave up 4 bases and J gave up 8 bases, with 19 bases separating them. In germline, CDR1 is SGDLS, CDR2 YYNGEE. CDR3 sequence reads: CASSTSGTQVDEQFF. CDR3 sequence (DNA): TGTGCCAGCAGCACCTCCGGGACTCAAGTCGATGAGCAGTTCTTC.

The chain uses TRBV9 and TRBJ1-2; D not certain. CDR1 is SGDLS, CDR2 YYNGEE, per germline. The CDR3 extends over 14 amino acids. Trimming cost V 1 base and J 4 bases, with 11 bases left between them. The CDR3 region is CASSVSTGAYGYTF. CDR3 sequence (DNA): TGTGCCAGCAGCGTATCGACGGGTGCCTATGGCTACACCTTC.

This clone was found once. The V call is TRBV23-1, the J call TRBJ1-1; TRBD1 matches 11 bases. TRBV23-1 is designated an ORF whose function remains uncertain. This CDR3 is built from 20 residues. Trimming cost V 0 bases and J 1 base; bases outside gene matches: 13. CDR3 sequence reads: CASSQSRPRDRGDGNTEAFF. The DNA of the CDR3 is TGCGCCAGCAGTCAATCACGCCCCCGGGACAGGGGGGACGGGAACACTGAAGCTTTCTTT.

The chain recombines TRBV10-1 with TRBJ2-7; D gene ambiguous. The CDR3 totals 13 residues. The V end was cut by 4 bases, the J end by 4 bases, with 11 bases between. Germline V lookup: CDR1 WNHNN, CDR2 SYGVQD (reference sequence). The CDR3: CASSGGVDYEQYF. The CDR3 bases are TGCGCCAGCAGTGGGGGTGTGGATTACGAGCAGTACTTC.